Presented here are 3 T cell receptor beta chains from one specimen sequenced in a study of T-cell memory formation after mild COVID-19. TCRdb reprocessed the 5' RACE reads with MiXCR, giving one entry per CDR3 protein. The repertoire consists of about 300,000 distinct CDR3 sequences, with roughly 19% occurring once and the leading ten covering 20% to 25%. Sequenced material: PBMCs or a T cell subset sorted from them (not recorded which). The receptors come from a man younger than 30 who had mild COVID-19 (a few samples of this study predate the infection). Cell type and time point are not known.

The chain has TRBV21-1 and TRBJ1-2. TRBV21-1 is a listed pseudogene. The CDR3 is 18 amino acids. The CDR3 DNA follows: TGTGCCAGCAGCAAAGAGGTGGAGGGCCGGAACAACACCTATGGCTACACTTTC. Amino acids: CASSKEVEGRNNTYGYTF.

This chain uses TRBV5-5 with TRBJ1-1; D is possibly TRBD1 (5 bases). Deletions cut 1 base from V and 6 bases from J, with 13 bases between. CDR1 is SGHKS, CDR2 YYEKEE, per germline (reference sequence). This CDR3 comprises 14 residues. This CDR3 reads CASSLSRVTAEAFF. The CDR3 DNA sequence: TGTGCCAGCAGCTTGAGCAGGGTAACCGCTGAAGCTTTCTTT.

J is TRBJ2-1 and V is TRBV29-1; unclear D gene. V shed 5 bases and J shed 5 bases, with 4 bases lying between them. The CDR3 runs to 10 residues. The germline V gene has CDR1 SQVTM and CDR2 ANQGSEA. CDR3: CSVSDNEQFF. In DNA form, the CDR3 reads TGCAGCGTTTCGGACAATGAGCAGTTCTTC.